This TCR beta chain was documented in a study of cytomegalovirus exposure and HLA in healthy donors. This table comes from immunoSEQ multiplex PCR, and its TCRdb copy is limited to in-frame clones, with some not included. The repertoire holds tens of thousands of clones, with roughly 95% as singletons. Looked up from germline, CDR1 is SGDLS and CDR2 is YYNGEE. This CDR3 has 16 residues. V lost 3 bases, J lost 0 bases, and 13 bases lay in between. Input material: PBMCs. V usage is TRBV9 and J usage is TRBJ2-1, with D maybe TRBD2 (6 bases). The receptor was isolated from a woman between 18 and 29 years old in good health and CMV-seropositive. CDR3 sequence reads: CASSGGLIHSYNEQFF. The CDR3 region has the DNA TGTGCCAGCAGCGGGGGACTGATCCACTCCTACAATGAGCAGTTCTTC.